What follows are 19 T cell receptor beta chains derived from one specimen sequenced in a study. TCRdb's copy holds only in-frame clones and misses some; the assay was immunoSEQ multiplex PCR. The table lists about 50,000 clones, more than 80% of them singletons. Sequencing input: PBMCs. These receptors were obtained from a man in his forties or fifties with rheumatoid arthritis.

CDR3 DNA: TGTGCCAGCAGTAGGACGGCCTCCTACGAGCAGTACTTC. Translation: CASSRTASYEQYF. This chain uses TRBV27 with TRBJ2-7; D is undetermined. Trimming removed 5 bases from V and 0 bases from J, with 8 bases in between. This CDR3 is built from 13 residues. Germline CDR1 and CDR2: MNHEY and SMNVEV (reference sequence).

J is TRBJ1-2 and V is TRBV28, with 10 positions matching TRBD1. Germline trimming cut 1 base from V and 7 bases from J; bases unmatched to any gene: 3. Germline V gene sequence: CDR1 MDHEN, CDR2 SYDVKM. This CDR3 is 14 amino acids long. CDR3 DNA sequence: TGTGCCAGCAGTTTATTGACAGGGGGCGGTGGCTACACCTTC. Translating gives CASSLLTGGGGYTF.

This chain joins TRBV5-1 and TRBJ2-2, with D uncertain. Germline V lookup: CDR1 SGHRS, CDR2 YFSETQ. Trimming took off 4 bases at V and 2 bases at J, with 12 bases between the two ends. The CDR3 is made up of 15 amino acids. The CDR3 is CASSRSEYNTGELFF. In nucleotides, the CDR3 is TGCGCCAGCAGCCGGTCCGAGTATAACACCGGGGAGCTGTTTTTT.

The CDR3 sequence: CASSLEGTQGHTIYF. The CDR3 nucleotides are TGTGCCAGCAGCTTAGAAGGGACTCAGGGACACACCATATATTTT. The V call is TRBV13, the J call TRBJ1-3, with D maybe TRBD1 (5 bases). CDR1 is PRHDT, CDR2 FYEKMQ, per germline (reference sequence). The ends were cut back, 1 base at V and 8 bases at J, with 15 bases in the middle. This CDR3 has 15 residues.

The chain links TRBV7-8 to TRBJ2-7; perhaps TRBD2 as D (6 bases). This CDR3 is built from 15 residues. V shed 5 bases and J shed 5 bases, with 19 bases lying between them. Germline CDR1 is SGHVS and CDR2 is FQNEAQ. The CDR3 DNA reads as TGTGCCAGCAGCACTAGTCGGGGGAATAGCAACGAGCAGTACTTC. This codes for CASSTSRGNSNEQYF.

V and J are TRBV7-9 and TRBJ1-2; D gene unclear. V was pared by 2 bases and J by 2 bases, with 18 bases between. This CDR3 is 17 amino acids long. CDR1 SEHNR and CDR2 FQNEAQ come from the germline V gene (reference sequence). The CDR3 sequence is CASSLKALRATNYGYTF. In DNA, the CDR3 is TGTGCCAGCAGCTTAAAGGCGTTGCGGGCCACCAACTATGGCTACACCTTC.

This CDR3 reads CASSQVLNRRNTEAFF. The CDR3 DNA is TGTGCCAGCAGCCAAGTGTTAAACAGACGGAACACTGAAGCTTTCTTT. The rearrangement joins TRBV3-1 (or the pseudogene TRBV3-2) to TRBJ1-1; D is unresolved. This CDR3 has 16 residues. V shed 1 base and J shed 1 base, with 13 bases lying between them. Germline V gene data show CDR1 as LGHDT and CDR2 as YNNKEL (reference sequence).

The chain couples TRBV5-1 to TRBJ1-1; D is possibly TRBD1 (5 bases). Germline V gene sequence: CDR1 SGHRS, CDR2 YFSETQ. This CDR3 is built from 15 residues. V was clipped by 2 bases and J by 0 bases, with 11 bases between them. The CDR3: CASSFIQGLNTEAFF. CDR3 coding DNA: TGCGCCAGCAGCTTTATCCAGGGACTGAACACTGAAGCTTTCTTT.

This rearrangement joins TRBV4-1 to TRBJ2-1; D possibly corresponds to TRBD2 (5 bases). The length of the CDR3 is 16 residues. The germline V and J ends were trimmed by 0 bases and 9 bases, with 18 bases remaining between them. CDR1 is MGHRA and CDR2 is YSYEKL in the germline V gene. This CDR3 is CASSQEGIAIGGEQFF. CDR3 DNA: TGCGCCAGCAGCCAAGAAGGTATAGCTATTGGAGGTGAGCAGTTCTTC.

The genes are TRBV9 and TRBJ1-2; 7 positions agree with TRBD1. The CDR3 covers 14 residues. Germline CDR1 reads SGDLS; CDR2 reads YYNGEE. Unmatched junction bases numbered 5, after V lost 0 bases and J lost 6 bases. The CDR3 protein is CASSVGQGSHGYTF. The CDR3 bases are TGTGCCAGCAGCGTAGGACAGGGAAGCCATGGCTACACCTTC.

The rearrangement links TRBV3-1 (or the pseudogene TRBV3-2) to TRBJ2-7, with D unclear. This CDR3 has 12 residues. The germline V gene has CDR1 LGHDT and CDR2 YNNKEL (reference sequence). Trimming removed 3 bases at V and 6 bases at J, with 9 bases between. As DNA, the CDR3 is TGTGCCAGCAGCCAGACCCTCTCCGAGCAGTACTTC. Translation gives CASSQTLSEQYF.

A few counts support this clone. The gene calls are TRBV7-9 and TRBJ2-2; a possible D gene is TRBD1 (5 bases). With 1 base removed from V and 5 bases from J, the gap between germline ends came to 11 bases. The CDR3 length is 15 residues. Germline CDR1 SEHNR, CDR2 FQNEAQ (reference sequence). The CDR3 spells CASSLVGRATGELFF. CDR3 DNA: TGTGCCAGCAGCTTAGTGGGGCGAGCGACCGGGGAGCTGTTTTTT.

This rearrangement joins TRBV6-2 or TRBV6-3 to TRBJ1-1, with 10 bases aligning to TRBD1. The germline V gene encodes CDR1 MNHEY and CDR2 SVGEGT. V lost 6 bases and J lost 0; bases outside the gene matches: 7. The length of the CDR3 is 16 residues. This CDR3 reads CASSRDRGPMNTEAFF. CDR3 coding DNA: TGTGCCAGCAGCCGTGACAGGGGGCCGATGAACACTGAAGCTTTCTTT.

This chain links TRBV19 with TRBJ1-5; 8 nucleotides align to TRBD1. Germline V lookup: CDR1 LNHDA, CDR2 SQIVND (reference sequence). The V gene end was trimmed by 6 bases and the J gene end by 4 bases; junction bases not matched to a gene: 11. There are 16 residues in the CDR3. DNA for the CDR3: TGTGCCAGTAGCCGACCCCGGACAGGGAGAAATCAGCCCCAGCATTTT. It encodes CASSRPRTGRNQPQHF.

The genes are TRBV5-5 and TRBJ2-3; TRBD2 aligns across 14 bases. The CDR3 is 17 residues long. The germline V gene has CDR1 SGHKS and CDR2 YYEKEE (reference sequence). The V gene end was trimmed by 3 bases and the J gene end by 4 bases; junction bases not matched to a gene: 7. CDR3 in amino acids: CASSSGLAGVNADTQYF. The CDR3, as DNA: TGTGCCAGCAGCTCGGGACTAGCGGGAGTCAACGCAGATACGCAGTATTTT.

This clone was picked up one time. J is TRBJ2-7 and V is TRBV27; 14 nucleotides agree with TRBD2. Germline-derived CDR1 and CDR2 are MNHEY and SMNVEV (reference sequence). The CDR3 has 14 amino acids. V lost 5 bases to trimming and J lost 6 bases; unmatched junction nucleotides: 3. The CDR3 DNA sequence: TGTGCCAGCAGTCCCGGACTAGCGGGGGGCGAGCAGTACTTC. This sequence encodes CASSPGLAGGEQYF.

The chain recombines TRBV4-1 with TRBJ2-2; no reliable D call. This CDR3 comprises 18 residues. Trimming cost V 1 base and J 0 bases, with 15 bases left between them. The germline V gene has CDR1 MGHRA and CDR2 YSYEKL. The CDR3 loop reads CASSQAGGNVANTGELFF. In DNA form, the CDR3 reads TGCGCCAGCAGCCAAGCAGGTGGAAACGTCGCGAACACCGGGGAGCTGTTTTTT.

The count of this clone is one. The CDR3 bases are TGTGCCACCAGCGCAACCCGGGACGGTTACGAGCAGTACTTC. This encodes CATSATRDGYEQYF. This chain uses TRBV15 with TRBJ2-7; possibly TRBD1 or TRBD2 for D (5 bases each). This CDR3 is 14 amino acids long. The V end was cut by 5 bases, the J end by 4 bases, with 15 bases between. Germline V lookup: CDR1 LNHNV, CDR2 YYDKDF (reference sequence).

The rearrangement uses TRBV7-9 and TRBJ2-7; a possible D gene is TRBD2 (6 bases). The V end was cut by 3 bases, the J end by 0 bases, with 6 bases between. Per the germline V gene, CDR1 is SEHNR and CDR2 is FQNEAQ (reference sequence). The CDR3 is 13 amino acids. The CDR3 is CASSFGSSYEQYF. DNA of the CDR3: TGTGCCAGCAGCTTCGGGAGCTCCTACGAGCAGTACTTC.